Following are 9 T cell receptor beta chains from one sample sequenced in a study of blood T cell repertoires in COVID-19. Data came from immunoSEQ multiplex PCR; TCRdb stores just in-frame clones and leaves some out. This table has 150,000 or so clones, roughly 90% appearing once. The sequenced sample consisted of peripheral blood. These receptors originate from a man aged 55-75 years with COVID-19, enrolled during active disease.

The genes are TRBV10-3 and TRBJ2-5; the D gene is possibly TRBD2 (5 bases). The CDR3 has 12 amino acids. V gave up 10 bases and J gave up 4 bases, with 13 bases separating them. CDR1 is ENHRY and CDR2 is SYGVKD in the germline V gene. The CDR3 region is CATRAQVETQYF. CDR3 sequence (DNA): TGTGCCACGCGGGCCCAAGTAGAGACCCAGTACTTC.

The chain joins TRBV5-1 to TRBJ2-1; D might be TRBD2 (5 bases). This CDR3 has 13 amino acids. Trimming shortened V by 2 bases and J by 6 bases, and 9 bases separated the two germline ends. Germline V gene data show CDR1 as SGHRS and CDR2 as YFSETQ. Here the CDR3 reads CASSFFSVNEQFF. In nucleotides, the CDR3 is TGCGCCAGCAGCTTCTTTAGCGTCAATGAGCAGTTCTTC.

A single count supports this clone. V is TRBV5-1 and J is TRBJ2-7, with 9 positions matching TRBD1. The CDR3 spans 15 residues. Trimming took 0 bases from V and 2 from J; bases not matched to a gene: 3. Germline V CDR1 and CDR2: SGHRS, YFSETQ. CDR3 amino acids: CASSLEGTGPYEQYF. As DNA, the CDR3 is TGCGCCAGCAGCTTGGAAGGGACAGGGCCCTACGAGCAGTACTTC.

The V call is TRBV3-1 (or the pseudogene TRBV3-2), the J call TRBJ1-2, with a possible D match to TRBD1 (5 bases). This CDR3 comprises 17 residues. The V end lost 0 bases, the J end lost 4 bases, and 18 bases lay between the germline ends. Germline CDR1 LGHDT, CDR2 YNNKEL (reference sequence). The CDR3 DNA reads as TGTGCCAGCAGCCAAGATTTATTCCGGGGGTTATCCTATGGCTACACCTTC. The encoded protein is CASSQDLFRGLSYGYTF.

The V and J genes are TRBV29-1 and TRBJ2-7, with a tentative D call TRBD1 (5 bases). Trimming shortened V by 8 bases and J by 3 bases, and 11 bases separated the two germline ends. Germline CDR1 and CDR2: SQVTM and ANQGSEA. The CDR3 is made up of 11 amino acids. The CDR3 DNA is TGCAGCACAGTACAGGTCTACGAGCAGTACTTC. This sequence encodes CSTVQVYEQYF.

CDR3 loop: CASSFRGQPQHF. CDR3 coding DNA: TGTGCCAGCAGTTTTCGGGGTCAGCCCCAGCATTTT. The V call is TRBV6-5, the J call TRBJ1-5; D is unresolved. The germline V and J ends were trimmed by 4 bases and 6 bases, with 7 bases remaining between them. Germline CDR1 is MNHEY and CDR2 is SVGAGI. The CDR3 is 12 residues long.

V usage is TRBV4-1 and J usage is TRBJ1-3, with D hard to call. The CDR3 runs 15 residues. V was trimmed by 0 bases and J by 0 bases, leaving 6 bases between them. CDR1 is MGHRA and CDR2 is YSYEKL in the germline V gene. The CDR3 DNA is TGCGCCAGCAGCCAAGATTATTCCTCTGGAAACACCATATATTTT. This codes for CASSQDYSSGNTIYF.

This chain links TRBV6-4 with TRBJ2-3; D not certain. The CDR3 is 13 amino acids. Trimming took off 3 bases at V and 5 bases at J, with 9 bases between the two ends. The V gene's germline CDR1 is MRHNA and CDR2 SNTAGT. In DNA form, the CDR3 reads TGTGCCAGCAGTGAACTACGAGGAGATACGCAGTATTTT. Protein product: CASSELRGDTQYF.

V and J are TRBV12-5 and TRBJ2-3, with 7 bases lining up with TRBD1. The CDR3 is made up of 13 amino acids. The J segment lost 9 bases and the V segment lost 1 base, leaving 4 bases of the junction unmatched. Germline V lookup: CDR1 LGHNT, CDR2 FRNRAP. The CDR3 sequence: CASGLGRQGTQYF. DNA of the CDR3: TGTGCTAGTGGTTTGGGCCGACAGGGAACGCAGTATTTT.